This passage covers 22 T cell receptor beta chains from one sample sequenced in a study of OX40 agonist ivuxolimab in advanced cancers. Sequencing was performed with immunoSEQ multiplex PCR; in TCRdb, only in-frame clones are kept and a portion is missing. The profile covers about 77,000 clones, with roughly 84% appearing a single time and around 5.9% taken by the ten largest. Sequences were derived from CD4+ or CD8+ T cells sorted from blood, sampled in a trial of the OX40 agonist ivuxolimab. The receptor source for this set is an adult with an advanced solid tumor such as melanoma, head and neck, liver or kidney cancer.

The DNA for the CDR3 is TGTGCCAGCAGCTTAGGGAGCTACAATGAGCAGTTCTTC. Translation gives CASSLGSYNEQFF. V usage is TRBV11-2 and J usage is TRBJ2-1; no definite D call. Between the trimmed V and J ends, which lost 1 base and 3 bases, there was a span of 4 bases. This CDR3 spans 13 amino acids. The germline V gene has CDR1 SGHAT and CDR2 FQNNGV.

This clone appeared a single time. The chain links TRBV28 to TRBJ1-1; D is undetermined. The V gene lost 1 base and the J gene lost 3 bases, with 9 bases spanning the gap. The CDR3 has 14 amino acids. CDR1 and CDR2 (germline): MDHEN, SYDVKM. The CDR3 spells CASSLFGSYTEAFF. CDR3 sequence (DNA): TGTGCCAGCAGTTTATTTGGTTCCTACACTGAAGCTTTCTTT.

The chain joins TRBV10-3 to TRBJ2-3; 10 bases align to TRBD2. The V gene's germline CDR1 is ENHRY and CDR2 SYGVKD. V was clipped by 3 bases and J by 11 bases; unmatched bases: 5. The CDR3 consists of 13 residues. The CDR3 loop reads CAISETSGAMQYF. The CDR3 coding sequence is TGTGCCATCAGTGAAACTAGCGGGGCAATGCAGTATTTT.

The chain recombines TRBV5-1 with TRBJ1-1; possible D gene TRBD1, 6 bases. This CDR3 has 14 residues. Trimming shortened V by 4 bases and J by 1 base, and 11 bases separated the two germline ends. Germline lookup yields CDR1 SGHRS and CDR2 YFSETQ. The CDR3 DNA reads as TGCGCCAGCAGCCCCGGGACAAGGAACACTGAAGCTTTCTTT. Translation gives CASSPGTRNTEAFF.

The chain employs TRBV6-1 and TRBJ2-2; D is possibly TRBD1 (6 bases). Looked up from germline, CDR1 is MNHNS and CDR2 is SASEGT. V lost 1 base, J lost 0 bases, and 6 bases lay in between. The CDR3 contains 15 residues. In nucleotides, the CDR3 is TGTGCCAGCAGTGAAGGACAGGCGAACACCGGGGAGCTGTTTTTT. Its translation: CASSEGQANTGELFF.

The rearrangement uses TRBV7-2 and TRBJ2-2; 9 nucleotides line up with TRBD1. Trimming at V came to 4 bases and at J to 4 bases, leaving 4 bases not matched to a gene. The CDR3 is 15 amino acids. CDR1 SGHTA and CDR2 FQGNSA come from the germline V gene. The CDR3: CASSSGTGLTGELFF. Written as DNA, the CDR3 is TGTGCCAGCAGCTCCGGGACAGGGCTCACCGGGGAGCTGTTTTTT.

The V and J genes are TRBV28 and TRBJ2-3, with TRBD2 identical over 13 bases. This CDR3 region has 18 residues. The junction had 15 bases not matched to a gene; V was cut back by 2 bases and J by 10 bases. CDR1 and CDR2 from the germline V gene are MDHEN and SYDVKM. CDR3 in amino acids: CASSLGLKTSGGTEAQYF. The CDR3 bases are TGTGCCAGCAGTTTAGGACTGAAGACTAGCGGGGGGACTGAGGCGCAGTATTTT. Drawing the rest from reference TRBV28 and TRBJ2-3, the complete variable domain is DVKVTQSSRYLVKRTGEKVFLECVQDMDHENMFWYRQDPGLGLRLIYFSYDVKMKEKGDIPEGYSVSREKKERFSLILESASTNQTSMYLCASSLGLKTSGGTEAQYFGPGTRLTVL.

This rearrangement joins TRBV2 to TRBJ1-6; possibly TRBD1 for D (5 bases). Germline lookup yields CDR1 SNHLY and CDR2 FYNNEI. The germline V and J ends were trimmed by 6 bases and 7 bases, with 10 bases remaining between them. The CDR3 length is 13 residues. The CDR3: CASRVRDNSPLHF. CDR3 DNA: TGTGCCAGCAGAGTCAGGGACAATTCACCCCTCCACTTT.

The chain uses TRBV7-2 and TRBJ2-2; D gene ambiguous. This CDR3 region has 15 residues. V lost 4 bases, J lost 6 bases, and 15 bases lay in between. CDR1 is SGHTA, CDR2 FQGNSA, per germline. The DNA of the CDR3 is TGTGCCAGCAGCTCCCAACCGGTAGGGTCCGGGGAGCTGTTTTTT. Amino acids: CASSSQPVGSGELFF.

The rearrangement joins TRBV5-1 to TRBJ1-3; tentatively, D is TRBD1 (5 bases). In germline, CDR1 is SGHRS, CDR2 YFSETQ. V lost 7 bases to trimming and J lost 3 bases, with 17 bases between them. The CDR3 is 15 amino acids. CDR3 DNA sequence: TGCGCCAGCTCGGGCACTGGGGGATATGGAAACACCATATATTTT. Its protein product is CASSGTGGYGNTIYF.

CDR3 sequence reads: CASRNTGELFF. CDR3 DNA: TGTGCCAGTAGGAACACCGGGGAGCTGTTTTTT. The rearrangement uses TRBV19 and TRBJ2-2; D remains unclear. Per germline, CDR1 LNHDA and CDR2 SQIVND (reference sequence). The CDR3 extends over 11 amino acids. Trimming took 6 bases from V and 1 from J, leaving 0 bases between them.

This rearrangement joins TRBV18 to TRBJ2-4; D remains ambiguous. V dropped 5 bases and J dropped 0 bases, with 5 bases sitting between them. The CDR3 spans 13 residues. The germline CDR1 and CDR2 sequences are KGHSH and LQKENI. The DNA of the CDR3 is TGTGCCAGCTCAGGCATAGCCAAAAACATTCAGTACTTC. Protein: CASSGIAKNIQYF.

CDR3 loop: CASRFTGDSPLHF. CDR3 nucleotide sequence: TGTGCCAGCAGATTTACAGGGGACTCACCCCTCCACTTT. The chain is built from TRBV7-2 and TRBJ1-6; 7 nucleotides match TRBD1. The CDR3 length is 13 residues. J lost 10 bases, V lost 6 bases, and 6 bases had no gene match. The germline V gene has CDR1 SGHTA and CDR2 FQGNSA.

The V and J genes are TRBV18 and TRBJ2-7; 10 bases are a match to TRBD1. This CDR3 is 14 amino acids long. V shed 6 bases, J shed 0 bases, and the junction held 2 bases outside the gene matches. CDR1 and CDR2 from the germline V gene are KGHSH and LQKENI. This CDR3 reads CASSGQGNSYEQYF. The CDR3 nucleotides are TGTGCCAGCTCGGGACAGGGGAACTCCTACGAGCAGTACTTC. The full variable domain, in which reference TRBV18 and TRBJ2-7 provide the parts outside the CDR3, is NAGVMQNPRHLVRRRGQEARLRCSPMKGHSHVYWYRQLPEEGLKFMVYLQKENIIDESGMPKERFSAEFPKEGPSILRIQQVVRGDSAAYFCASSGQGNSYEQYFGPGTRLTVT.

This sequence joins TRBV4-1 and TRBJ2-3; D is uncertain. This CDR3 region has 18 residues. V lost 4 bases to trimming and J lost 0 bases, with 20 bases between them. Looked up from germline, CDR1 is MGHRA and CDR2 is YSYEKL. CDR3 DNA: TGCGCCAGCAGCCTCCGGTTAGTTGGAGAGATAAGCACAGATACGCAGTATTTT. Translating gives CASSLRLVGEISTDTQYF.

This clone has a handful of counts. V gene TRBV7-2 combines with J gene TRBJ2-1; the D call may be TRBD1 or TRBD2 (7 bases each). The CDR3 has 15 amino acids. V was clipped by 5 bases and J by 8 bases, with 19 bases between them. Germline CDR1 and CDR2: SGHTA and FQGNSA. CDR3 amino acids: CASSPFPRGRDEQFF. Written as DNA, the CDR3 is TGTGCCAGCAGCCCTTTTCCCAGGGGGAGGGATGAGCAGTTCTTC.

The chain recombines TRBV5-6 with TRBJ1-2; D is possibly TRBD1 (5 bases). Trimming removed 0 bases at V and 0 bases at J, with 9 bases between. Germline V CDR1 and CDR2: SGHDT, YYEEEE. The CDR3 contains 15 residues. CDR3 loop: CASSLVRGANYGYTF. CDR3 sequence (DNA): TGTGCCAGCAGCTTGGTGAGGGGAGCTAACTATGGCTACACCTTC.

The V gene is TRBV25-1, the J gene TRBJ2-5; no firm D call. Germline V CDR1 and CDR2: MGHDK, SYGVNS. There are 11 residues in the CDR3. Trimming stripped 5 bases from V and 5 bases from J, with 6 bases between. In DNA form, the CDR3 reads TGTGCCAGCAGTAAACTTGAGACCCAGTACTTC. This sequence encodes CASSKLETQYF.

The genes are TRBV2 and TRBJ2-1; the match to TRBD2 covers 16 bases. V lost 9 bases to trimming and J lost 9 bases; unmatched junction nucleotides: 5. Per the germline V gene, CDR1 is SNHLY and CDR2 is FYNNEI. The CDR3 runs 14 residues. CDR3 residues: CARGTSGRAGEQFF. In nucleotides, the CDR3 is TGTGCCAGAGGGACTAGCGGGAGGGCAGGTGAGCAGTTCTTC.

The table lists this clone with a count of one. V is TRBV5-4 and J is TRBJ2-2; D may correspond to TRBD1 or TRBD2 (6 bases each). Deletions cut 7 bases from V and 5 bases from J, with 21 bases between. Germline V lookup: CDR1 SGHNT, CDR2 YYREEE (reference sequence). The CDR3 extends over 16 amino acids. CDR3: CASARGGGAGTGELFF. For the CDR3, the DNA is TGTGCCAGCGCTAGAGGGGGAGGCGCCGGTACCGGGGAGCTGTTTTTT.

The V call is TRBV19, the J call TRBJ2-1; TRBD1 is a possible D gene (6 bases). V lost 5 bases to trimming and J lost 2 bases, with 13 bases between them. This CDR3 is 15 amino acids long. CDR1 and CDR2 (germline): LNHDA, SQIVND (reference sequence). CDR3 protein: CASSVSGVPYNEQFF. CDR3 DNA sequence: TGTGCCAGTAGTGTTTCAGGGGTCCCCTACAATGAGCAGTTCTTC.

The CDR3 DNA follows: TGTGCCAGCTCACCGGGAGGGACAGGGAGAGGAGCCAAAAACATTCAGTACTTC. Its protein product is CASSPGGTGRGAKNIQYF. This rearrangement joins TRBV18 to TRBJ2-4; 9 nucleotides agree with TRBD1. Germline V lookup: CDR1 KGHSH, CDR2 LQKENI. This CDR3 is built from 18 residues. J was trimmed by 0 bases and V by 3 bases; bases with no gene match: 9.